These 28 T cell receptor beta chains share one sample of origin, sequenced in a study of PD-L1 blockade in urothelial cancer (dated by TCRdb to about 2017). The time point label corresponds to: pretreatment peripheral blood. Library preparation was by the immunoSEQ multiplex PCR assay. The clones in this table, taken by TCRdb from immuneACCESS, are in-frame only. Not every clone is retained; where verified, under half of the shortfall comes from an unresolved V gene, and the cause of the rest is unknown. This sample comprises more than 35,000 clones, 85% of them detected only once. The ten largest clonotypes hold around 15% of the sample. This material consisted of PBMCs, taken around atezolizumab (anti-PD-L1) treatment. The source of these receptors is an elderly man with urothelial cancer.

The genes are TRBV10-3 and TRBJ2-1, with 8 bases aligning to TRBD2. Germline values: CDR1 ENHRY, CDR2 SYGVKD. The CDR3 consists of 14 residues. The V and J ends lost 2 bases and 9 bases, in that order; junction bases with no gene match: 6. In DNA form, the CDR3 reads TGTGCCATCAGTGAGCCCGGGAGGGCCAGTGAGCAGTTCTTC. This translates into CAISEPGRASEQFF.

The genes are TRBV2 and TRBJ2-3, with 8 bases lining up with TRBD2. There are 14 residues in the CDR3. The V and J ends lost 7 bases and 4 bases, in that order; junction bases with no gene match: 7. Germline values: CDR1 SNHLY, CDR2 FYNNEI. CDR3 region: CASKRREGADTQYF. As DNA, the CDR3 is TGTGCCAGCAAACGCCGGGAGGGAGCAGATACGCAGTATTTT.

The rearrangement joins TRBV12-5 to TRBJ1-2; TRBD1 might be the D (5 bases). CDR3 length: 13 residues. V dropped 7 bases and J dropped 8 bases, with 17 bases sitting between them. The germline CDR1 and CDR2 sequences are LGHNT and FRNRAP. DNA of the CDR3: TGTGCTAGTGCATTTGAGGGAGGGGTCGGCTACACCTTC. Encoded protein: CASAFEGGVGYTF.

The chain carries TRBV7-9 and TRBJ2-2, with TRBD1 identical over 9 bases. Germline CDR1 SEHNR, CDR2 FQNEAQ (reference sequence). This CDR3 contains 15 residues. Unmatched junction bases numbered 3, after V lost 4 bases and J lost 3 bases. The CDR3 is CASSSGTGYTGELFF. The DNA of the CDR3 is TGTGCCAGCAGCTCCGGGACAGGGTACACCGGGGAGCTGTTTTTT.

The CDR3: CASSLLTSGTYNEQFF. The CDR3 region has the DNA TGTGCCAGCAGCCTCCTGACTAGCGGCACCTACAATGAGCAGTTCTTC. The chain is built from TRBV7-8 and TRBJ2-1; the match to TRBD2 covers 9 bases. Germline assignment: CDR1 SGHVS and CDR2 FQNEAQ. The CDR3 has 16 residues. The V segment lost 5 bases and the J segment 2 bases; nucleotides outside the gene matches: 7. Full variable domain (missing parts from reference TRBV7-8 and TRBJ2-1): GAGVSQSPRYKVAKRGQDVALRCDPISGHVSLFWYQQALGQGPEFLTYFQNEAQLDKSGLPSDRFFAERPEGSVSTLKIQRTQQEDSAVYLCASSLLTSGTYNEQFFGPGTRLTVL.

The chain employs TRBV6-5 and TRBJ2-7; D perhaps matches TRBD1 (5 bases). There are 15 residues in the CDR3. Germline V gene data show CDR1 as MNHEY and CDR2 as SVGAGI. V was pared by 2 bases and J by 1 base, with 12 bases between. In DNA form, the CDR3 reads TGTGCCAGCAGTTACGGCGACAGAGAATCCTACGAGCAGTACTTC. This translates into CASSYGDRESYEQYF.

This chain links TRBV6-5 with TRBJ1-2; no clear D. The CDR3 is made up of 14 amino acids. V gave up 4 bases and J gave up 4 bases, with 13 bases separating them. The V gene's germline CDR1 is MNHEY and CDR2 SVGAGI. This CDR3 is CASSLEPAGYGYTF. In DNA, the CDR3 is TGTGCCAGCAGTTTGGAACCTGCGGGCTATGGCTACACCTTC.

The J gene is TRBJ2-7, the V gene TRBV6-5, with 9 bases aligning to TRBD2. This CDR3 contains 15 residues. Germline CDR1 MNHEY, CDR2 SVGAGI. With 5 bases clipped from V and 1 base from J, the junction kept 6 bases outside the gene matches. Here the CDR3 reads CASSRTSGPSYEQYF. The CDR3 nucleotides read TGTGCCAGCAGTCGTACTAGCGGGCCTTCCTACGAGCAGTACTTC.

The chain couples TRBV5-1 to TRBJ1-4; 7 bases match TRBD1. The germline V gene encodes CDR1 SGHRS and CDR2 YFSETQ. This CDR3 region has 16 residues. V lost 2 bases and J lost 3; bases outside the gene matches: 7. CDR3 loop: CASSLQGKGANEKLFF. DNA for the CDR3: TGCGCCAGCAGCTTACAGGGGAAGGGGGCTAATGAAAAACTGTTTTTT. The full variable domain, its missing parts supplied by reference TRBV5-1 and TRBJ1-4, is KAGVTQTPRYLIKTRGQQVTLSCSPISGHRSVSWYQQTPGQGLQFLFEYFSETQRNKGNFPGRFSGRQFSNSRSEMNVSTLELGDSALYLCASSLQGKGANEKLFFGSGTQLSVL.

The chain recombines TRBV27 with TRBJ2-5; TRBD1 agrees at 7 bases. Germline values: CDR1 MNHEY, CDR2 SMNVEV (reference sequence). The junction had 6 bases not matched to a gene; V was cut back by 4 bases and J by 4 bases. The CDR3 covers 14 residues. The CDR3 nucleotides are TGTGCCAGCAGTTACCACAGGGGTACAGAGACCCAGTACTTC. Its protein product is CASSYHRGTETQYF.

The chain couples TRBV29-1 to TRBJ2-5; D uncertain. CDR1 is SQVTM, CDR2 ANQGSEA, per germline. V was clipped by 4 bases and J by 4 bases, with 10 bases between them. The CDR3 covers 12 residues. CDR3 in DNA: TGCAGCGTTGGTAAAGCTGGAGAGACCCAGTACTTC. Its protein product is CSVGKAGETQYF.

This rearrangement joins TRBV11-2 to TRBJ2-3, with D tentatively TRBD1 (6 bases). The CDR3 has 15 residues. The V and J ends lost 3 bases and 2 bases respectively, with 12 bases between them. Per germline, CDR1 SGHAT and CDR2 FQNNGV. The chain's CDR3 is CASSFNRASTDTQYF. CDR3 coding DNA: TGTGCCAGCAGCTTTAACAGGGCTTCCACAGATACGCAGTATTTT.

The chain joins TRBV29-1 to TRBJ1-1, with D perhaps matching TRBD1 (6 bases). V was trimmed by 6 bases and J by 1 base, leaving 15 bases between them. This CDR3 is 14 amino acids long. Germline V gives CDR1 SQVTM, CDR2 ANQGSEA. This CDR3 reads CSVGEIQGNTEAFF. The CDR3 DNA reads as TGCAGCGTCGGGGAAATACAGGGGAACACTGAAGCTTTCTTT. Complete variable domain (other parts from reference TRBV29-1 and TRBJ1-1): SAVISQKPSRDICQRGTSLTIQCQVDSQVTMMFWYRQQPGQSLTLIATANQGSEATYESGFVIDKFPISRPNLTFSTLTVSNMSPEDSSIYLCSVGEIQGNTEAFFGQGTRLTVV.

This chain joins TRBV30 and TRBJ1-4; D uncertain. The CDR3 covers 12 residues. V was clipped by 2 bases and J by 15 bases, with 16 bases between them. The germline V gene has CDR1 GTSNPN and CDR2 SVGIG (reference sequence). The CDR3 region has the DNA TGTGCCTGGAGTCCGCAAAAGGGAGGATTGTTTTTT. Translated, it gives CAWSPQKGGLFF.

The gene calls are TRBV7-8 and TRBJ2-2; 9 bases fit TRBD2. The CDR3 has 18 amino acids. J was trimmed by 3 bases and V by 5 bases; bases with no gene match: 13. The germline V gene has CDR1 SGHVS and CDR2 FQNEAQ. CDR3 in DNA: TGTGCCAGCAGCAATCCCCGGGGTAGCGGGAGCCACACCGGGGAGCTGTTTTTT. Amino acid sequence: CASSNPRGSGSHTGELFF.

This chain links TRBV7-2 with TRBJ2-2; D gene unclear. The V end lost 3 bases, the J end lost 1 base, and 9 bases lay between the germline ends. Germline-derived CDR1 and CDR2 are SGHTA and FQGNSA. This CDR3 is 15 amino acids long. This CDR3 reads CASSLAHLNTGELFF. The DNA of the CDR3 is TGTGCCAGCAGCTTGGCCCATTTGAACACCGGGGAGCTGTTTTTT.

This chain links TRBV11-2 with TRBJ2-5, with D maybe TRBD2 (5 bases). The CDR3 has 13 amino acids. V was pared by 0 bases and J by 5 bases, with 7 bases between. The germline V gene encodes CDR1 SGHAT and CDR2 FQNNGV. The CDR3 loop is CASSLDGEETQYF. The CDR3 DNA reads as TGTGCCAGCAGCTTAGATGGGGAGGAGACCCAGTACTTC.

This clone occurred a few times. CDR3 sequence: CASSLAREDFQYF. CDR3 coding DNA: TGTGCCAGCAGCTTAGCTCGGGAGGATTTCCAGTACTTC. The V call is TRBV7-6, the J call TRBJ2-7, with 7 bases fitting TRBD2. The junction had 6 bases not matched to a gene; V was cut back by 0 bases and J by 10 bases. The CDR3 is made up of 13 amino acids. Germline V lookup: CDR1 SGHVS, CDR2 FNYEAQ.

The chain couples TRBV2 to TRBJ1-4; weak D call: TRBD1 (6 bases). The CDR3 totals 16 residues. The germline CDR1 and CDR2 sequences are SNHLY and FYNNEI. V shed 0 bases and J shed 8 bases, with 16 bases lying between them. In DNA, the CDR3 is TGTGCCAGCAGTGAAGCCGCGGGAGGGGGGAAAGAAAAACTGTTTTTT. The encoded protein is CASSEAAGGGKEKLFF.

V usage is TRBV7-6 and J usage is TRBJ2-1; a weak D match, TRBD1 (5 bases). V gave up 1 base and J gave up 2 bases, with 12 bases separating them. Germline V gene sequence: CDR1 SGHVS, CDR2 FNYEAQ. CDR3 length: 16 residues. In nucleotides, the CDR3 is TGTGCCAGCAGCTTAGAGGCCCAGGGCCCCTACAATGAGCAGTTCTTC. Its translation: CASSLEAQGPYNEQFF.

This rearrangement joins TRBV5-1 to TRBJ1-2; TRBD1 matches at 9 bases. Germline CDR1 and CDR2: SGHRS and YFSETQ. The CDR3 sequence is 15 residues long. J was trimmed by 2 bases and V by 4 bases; bases with no gene match: 6. Here the CDR3 DNA reads TGCGCCAGCAGCCCCGGACAGGGGAACAACTATGGCTACACCTTC. It yields the protein CASSPGQGNNYGYTF.

This clone appeared a few times. This chain connects TRBV5-4 to TRBJ2-7, with a possible D match to TRBD1 (6 bases). Trimming pared 2 bases from V and 6 bases from J, leaving 15 bases between. The V gene's germline CDR1 is SGHNT and CDR2 YYREEE (reference sequence). The CDR3 runs 14 residues. CDR3: CASSLDRTQGEQYF. Here the CDR3 DNA reads TGTGCCAGCAGCTTAGACAGGACCCAGGGCGAGCAGTACTTC.

The chain combines TRBV6-5 with TRBJ1-4; possibly TRBD1 for D (5 bases). CDR1 is MNHEY, CDR2 SVGAGI, per germline. This CDR3 comprises 16 residues. Trimming left V 2 bases short and J 2 bases short, with 12 bases between. The DNA for the CDR3 is TGTGCCAGCAGTTACGTCCGGACACGCACTAATGAAAAACTGTTTTTT. It codes for CASSYVRTRTNEKLFF.

The chain couples TRBV10-1 to TRBJ2-3; 11 bases fit TRBD1. Germline V gives CDR1 WNHNN, CDR2 SYGVQD (reference sequence). V dropped 6 bases and J dropped 2; count of bases not matched to a gene: 7. The CDR3 sequence is 16 residues long. In nucleotides, the CDR3 is TGCGCCAGCAGCGAGGACAGGGGGCAATTCACAGATACGCAGTATTTT. This gives the protein CASSEDRGQFTDTQYF.

This chain uses TRBV9 with TRBJ2-1; perhaps TRBD2 as D (6 bases). The germline V and J ends were trimmed by 2 bases and 8 bases, with 17 bases remaining between them. The CDR3 consists of 15 residues. Germline CDR1 and CDR2: SGDLS and YYNGEE. This chain's CDR3 is CASSVSRAGRDEQFF. CDR3 sequence (DNA): TGTGCCAGCAGCGTTTCCCGAGCGGGTCGGGATGAGCAGTTCTTC.

V gene TRBV5-1 combines with J gene TRBJ1-1; 8 nucleotides agree with TRBD1. With V trimmed by 0 bases and J by 1 base, 2 bases remained unmatched. CDR1 and CDR2 from the germline V gene are SGHRS and YFSETQ. CDR3 length equals 15 residues. CDR3 residues: CASSLATGGNTEAFF. Written as DNA, the CDR3 is TGCGCCAGCAGCTTGGCAACAGGGGGGAACACTGAAGCTTTCTTT.

The V gene is TRBV7-9, the J gene TRBJ1-3; TRBD1 matches at 7 bases. The CDR3 runs 16 residues. With 5 bases clipped from V and 0 bases from J, the junction kept 7 bases outside the gene matches. CDR1 and CDR2 (germline): SEHNR, FQNEAQ (reference sequence). The CDR3 is CASSEGQAYSGNTIYF. The DNA of the CDR3 is TGTGCCAGCAGCGAAGGACAGGCGTACTCTGGAAACACCATATATTTT.

The chain employs TRBV10-3 and TRBJ1-2; 8 bases fit TRBD1. Germline trimming cut 0 bases from V and 6 bases from J; bases unmatched to any gene: 9. This CDR3 is built from 16 residues. Germline V gene lookup returns CDR1 ENHRY and CDR2 SYGVKD. DNA of the CDR3: TGTGCCATCAGTGAGTCGAATAAGGACAGGGCAGATGGCTACACCTTC. Translation: CAISESNKDRADGYTF.